This TCR beta chain was recovered during a study of memory CD4+ T cells and cytomegalovirus serostatus. Overall study context: Healthy Belgian adult donors included several CMV-positive and some 24 CMV-negative people. Study-wide results and caveats: CD4+ memory repertoires contained 67 of 164 reported CMV TCRbeta sequences.

Profiling relied on immunoSEQ multiplex PCR, and the TCRdb table lists in-frame clones only, not all of them. The sample carries some 48,000 clones, about 73% recorded once. Single viable CD3+CD4+CD8-CD45RO+ cells were sorted as the memory CD4+ T cells. To note about this clone: Its antigen is not identified.

Germline CDR1 reads MNHNS; CDR2 reads SASEGT. V lost 6 bases and J lost 3; bases outside the gene matches: 3. This CDR3 has 13 residues. The chain has TRBV6-1 and TRBJ1-2, with TRBD1 identical over 8 bases. The sequence was obtained from an adult in good health and CMV-seronegative. Sequencing used memory CD4+ T cells from blood. DNA of the CDR3: TGTGCCAGCAGACCGGGACAGGACTATGGCTACACCTTC. Residues: CASRPGQDYGYTF.